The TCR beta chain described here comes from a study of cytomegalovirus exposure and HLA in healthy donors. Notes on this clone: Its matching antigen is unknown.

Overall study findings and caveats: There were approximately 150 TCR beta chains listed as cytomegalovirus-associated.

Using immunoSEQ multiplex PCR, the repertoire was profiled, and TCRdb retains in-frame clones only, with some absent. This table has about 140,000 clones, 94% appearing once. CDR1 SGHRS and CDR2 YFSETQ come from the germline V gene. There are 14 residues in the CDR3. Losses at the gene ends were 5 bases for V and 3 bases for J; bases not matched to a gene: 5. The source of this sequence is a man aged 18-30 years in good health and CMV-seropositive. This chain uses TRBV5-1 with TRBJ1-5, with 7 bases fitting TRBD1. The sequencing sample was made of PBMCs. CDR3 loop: CASRPGTANQPQHF. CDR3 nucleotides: TGCGCCAGCAGACCCGGGACAGCCAATCAGCCCCAGCATTTT.